A single sample is the source of the 20 T cell receptor beta chains below, sequenced in a study of shared clonotypes between healthy human individuals. Profiled with immunoSEQ multiplex PCR; TCRdb holds only in-frame clones, not every one. The sample shows over 2 million clones, about nine tenths of them seen only once. Sequencing was performed on naive CD4+ T cells from PBMCs. Subset here: CD45RA+ positively selected. The receptors originated from a man in his late teens or twenties in good health. Some clones in this sample may be carry-over from other donors' samples.

The sample holds one count of this clone. V and J are TRBV19 and TRBJ2-7; 12 bases line up with TRBD2. V gave up 4 bases and J gave up 9 bases; unmatched junction bases: 10. Germline CDR1 is LNHDA and CDR2 is SQIVND (reference sequence). The length of the CDR3 is 15 residues. For the CDR3, the DNA is TGTGCCAGTAGTAAGACTAGCGGGAGAATTTTGGTGCAGTACTTC. Its translation is CASSKTSGRILVQYF. Complete variable domain (other parts from reference TRBV19 and TRBJ2-7): DGGITQSPKYLFRKEGQNVTLSCEQNLNHDAMYWYRQDPGQGLRLIYYSQIVNDFQKGDIAEGYSVSREKKESFPLTVTSAQKNPTAFYLCASSKTSGRILVQYFGPGTRLTVT.

This chain connects TRBV29-1 to TRBJ1-1; tentative D call: TRBD1 (6 bases). Germline CDR1 is SQVTM and CDR2 is ANQGSEA. The V end was cut by 7 bases, the J end by 0 bases, with 15 bases between. The CDR3 runs to 14 residues. The CDR3 loop reads CSATRTVMNTEAFF. CDR3 coding DNA: TGCAGCGCGACCAGGACAGTCATGAACACTGAAGCTTTCTTT.

The V call is TRBV5-1, the J call TRBJ1-4; D is undetermined. Germline-derived CDR1 and CDR2 are SGHRS and YFSETQ. This CDR3 comprises 15 residues. Trimming cost V 0 bases and J 4 bases, with 10 bases left between them. The DNA for the CDR3 is TGCGCCAGCAGCTTGGGGCCCTCTTATAATGAAAAACTGTTTTTT. It translates to CASSLGPSYNEKLFF.

V is TRBV2 and J is TRBJ1-5; tentatively, D is TRBD1 (5 bases). The CDR3 contains 14 residues. Trimming cost V 6 bases and J 6 bases, with 15 bases left between them. Germline lookup yields CDR1 SNHLY and CDR2 FYNNEI. This CDR3 is CASRYDSGTQPQHF. CDR3 DNA sequence: TGTGCCAGCAGGTACGACAGCGGGACTCAGCCCCAGCATTTT.

V usage is TRBV7-8 and J usage is TRBJ2-7, with 8 bases identical to TRBD1. Germline CDR1 and CDR2: SGHVS and FQNEAQ. J lost 0 bases, V lost 5 bases, and 3 bases had no gene match. The CDR3 runs to 14 residues. The CDR3 nucleotides are TGTGCCAGCAGCCGACAGGGGAGCTCCTACGAGCAGTACTTC. It yields the protein CASSRQGSSYEQYF.

V usage is TRBV18 and J usage is TRBJ2-7; 13 nucleotides line up with TRBD2. The CDR3 extends over 16 amino acids. CDR1 and CDR2 (germline): KGHSH, LQKENI. The V and J ends lost 2 bases and 6 bases, in that order; junction bases with no gene match: 7. This CDR3 is CASSPGLAGAYGEQYF. DNA for the CDR3: TGTGCCAGCTCACCAGGACTAGCGGGAGCTTACGGCGAGCAGTACTTC.

To note about this clone: Within the sample, other DNA sequences also encode this same CDR3. The chain combines TRBV12-5 with TRBJ2-5; D is unresolved. Trimming removed 2 bases at V and 2 bases at J, with 6 bases between. This CDR3 is built from 13 residues. Germline values: CDR1 LGHNT, CDR2 FRNRAP. The CDR3 sequence is CASGLSGQETQYF. DNA of the CDR3: TGTGCTAGTGGTTTGAGTGGGCAAGAGACCCAGTACTTC.

The chain recombines TRBV15 with TRBJ2-5; no clear D. CDR3 size: 14 residues. V lost 3 bases to trimming and J lost 5 bases, with 13 bases between them. Germline loops: CDR1 LNHNV, CDR2 YYDKDF (reference sequence). The CDR3 bases are TGTGCCACCAGCAGGGCCAATCGATTTGAGACCCAGTACTTC. Protein product: CATSRANRFETQYF.

The genes are TRBV7-3 and TRBJ2-3, with a weak D call TRBD2 (5 bases). CDR1 and CDR2 from the germline V gene are SGHTA and FQGTGA. Deletions cut 0 bases from V and 6 bases from J, with 13 bases between. CDR3 size: 15 residues. CDR3 DNA sequence: TGTGCCAGCAGCTTAACCCCGGGAATTTGGGATACGCAGTATTTT. This codes for CASSLTPGIWDTQYF.

The chain links TRBV7-9 to TRBJ2-5, with D possibly TRBD1 on 6 matching bases. The CDR3 extends over 15 amino acids. V was pared by 4 bases and J by 1 base, with 13 bases between. Germline CDR1 reads SEHNR; CDR2 reads FQNEAQ (reference sequence). The CDR3 nucleotides are TGTGCCAGCAGCTCTTTCGAGGACAGCCAAGAGACCCAGTACTTC. Its translation is CASSSFEDSQETQYF.

V gene TRBV5-1 combines with J gene TRBJ1-3; D is ambiguous. Per the germline V gene, CDR1 is SGHRS and CDR2 is YFSETQ. This CDR3 has 17 residues. V was cut by 0 bases and J by 0 bases, with 13 bases left in between. This chain's CDR3 is CASSLVQQEYSGNTIYF. The CDR3 bases are TGCGCCAGCAGCTTGGTACAGCAAGAATACTCTGGAAACACCATATATTTT.

Note on this clone: The sample has other DNA sequences that encode this CDR3 too. J is TRBJ1-2 and V is TRBV5-1; D is perhaps TRBD1 (5 bases). The CDR3 contains 13 residues. Germline V lookup: CDR1 SGHRS, CDR2 YFSETQ. The V and J ends lost 0 bases and 4 bases respectively, with 7 bases between them. The CDR3 bases are TGCGCCAGCAGCTTGGGGGGGAGCTATGGCTACACCTTC. This sequence encodes CASSLGGSYGYTF.

This chain uses TRBV5-4 with TRBJ1-1, with no clear D. The germline V gene has CDR1 SGHNT and CDR2 YYREEE (reference sequence). The V gene lost 3 bases and the J gene lost 1 base, with 10 bases spanning the gap. The CDR3 runs to 14 residues. This CDR3 is CASSWAPGNTEAFF. In DNA form, the CDR3 reads TGTGCCAGCAGCTGGGCCCCAGGGAACACTGAAGCTTTCTTT.

For this clone: Mismatch with germline at one junction end may stem from a read error. The V call is TRBV30, the J call TRBJ2-3, with TRBD1 as a possible D gene (5 bases). CDR3 length equals 12 residues. Germline CDR1 is GTSNPN and CDR2 is SVGIG (reference sequence). CDR3 loop: CAWTRTTDTRYF. CDR3 sequence (DNA): TGTGCCTGGACGAGAACGACAGATACGCGGTATTTT.

DNA for the CDR3: TGTGCCAGCAGCTTGGCCGGGACAGGGGTTATGAACACTGAAGCTTTCTTT. This sequence encodes CASSLAGTGVMNTEAFF. The chain links TRBV5-5 to TRBJ1-1; TRBD1 aligns across 10 bases. Germline CDR1 SGHKS, CDR2 YYEKEE (reference sequence). V was pared by 0 bases and J by 0 bases, with 5 bases of the junction left unmatched. CDR3 length equals 17 residues.

This rearrangement joins TRBV7-2 to TRBJ2-2; D remains unclear. Trimming shortened V by 1 base and J by 1 base, and 7 bases separated the two germline ends. This CDR3 contains 15 residues. CDR1 SGHTA and CDR2 FQGNSA come from the germline V gene. CDR3 sequence reads: CASSLVQRNTGELFF. Written as DNA, the CDR3 is TGTGCCAGCAGCTTAGTACAGCGGAACACCGGGGAGCTGTTTTTT.

The rearrangement links TRBV4-1 to TRBJ1-2; the D gene is possibly TRBD1 (5 bases). The CDR3 has 15 amino acids. Per germline, CDR1 MGHRA and CDR2 YSYEKL. V gave up 3 bases and J gave up 6 bases, with 17 bases separating them. CDR3 in DNA: TGCGCCAGCAGCCATAGGGACGGTCCAGGGAATGGCTACACCTTC. The encoded protein is CASSHRDGPGNGYTF.

This chain links TRBV6-1 with TRBJ2-7; 8 bases fit TRBD2. V lost 4 bases, J lost 5 bases, and 10 bases stayed unmatched. CDR3 length: 15 amino acids. From germline, CDR1 is MNHNS and CDR2 SASEGT. CDR3 sequence (DNA): TGTGCCAGCAGTGGAGTGGGACTAGGGGCCAACGAGCAGTACTTC. This translates into CASSGVGLGANEQYF.

The chain joins TRBV7-2 to TRBJ2-1, with 7 bases that match TRBD2. V was clipped by 2 bases and J by 6 bases; unmatched bases: 1. The CDR3 extends over 13 amino acids. From germline, CDR1 is SGHTA and CDR2 FQGNSA. The CDR3, as DNA: TGTGCCAGCAGCTTACCTAGCGGCAATGAGCAGTTCTTC. Its translation: CASSLPSGNEQFF.

The rearrangement joins TRBV20-1 to TRBJ2-7; D may be TRBD2 (6 bases). The V gene lost 4 bases and the J gene lost 5 bases, with 9 bases spanning the gap. The length of the CDR3 is 11 residues. Germline CDR1 is DFQATT and CDR2 is SNEGSKA (reference sequence). CDR3 residues: CSATPGDEQYF. The CDR3 coding sequence is TGCAGTGCTACCCCGGGGGACGAGCAGTACTTC.